The 22 T cell receptor beta chains reported below all come from one sample, sequenced in a study of blood T cell repertoires in COVID-19. Produced via immunoSEQ multiplex PCR; TCRdb's table is partial and in-frame only. The profile covers roughly 180,000 clones, with around 89% appearing a single time and more than 3.5% taken by the ten largest. The sequencing input was peripheral blood. Every receptor here comes from a woman in her thirties with acute or convalescent COVID-19.

This clone appeared a few times. V usage is TRBV14 and J usage is TRBJ2-7; 7 bases match TRBD2. The CDR3 has 14 residues. Germline assignment: CDR1 SGHDN and CDR2 FVKESK. V lost 1 base and J lost 5; bases outside the gene matches: 5. The CDR3 DNA sequence: TGTGCCAGCAGCCAAGTGGCGGGAGTCAACGAGCAGTACTTC. Translating it yields CASSQVAGVNEQYF.

The rearrangement joins TRBV6-5 to TRBJ2-2, with D possibly TRBD1 on 5 matching bases. The CDR3 loop spans 14 amino acids. Deletions cut 6 bases from V and 6 bases from J, with 14 bases between. The germline CDR1 and CDR2 sequences are MNHEY and SVGAGI. This chain's CDR3 is CASSLWGYAGELFF. CDR3 coding DNA: TGTGCCAGCAGCCTATGGGGCTATGCCGGGGAGCTGTTTTTT.

There are many counts of this clone. V gene TRBV10-2 combines with J gene TRBJ1-2; D is unresolved. Germline V gene sequence: CDR1 WSHSY, CDR2 SAAADI. Between the trimmed V and J ends, which lost 9 bases and 8 bases, there was a span of 13 bases. CDR3 length equals 11 residues. The CDR3: CASQKGEGYTF. As DNA, the CDR3 is TGCGCCAGTCAGAAGGGAGAAGGCTACACCTTC.

CDR3 loop: CASNLRGRGQPQHF. DNA for the CDR3: TGTGCCAGCAACCTAAGGGGGCGCGGTCAGCCCCAGCATTTT. This chain uses TRBV28 with TRBJ1-5, with 7 positions matching TRBD1. Germline V CDR1 and CDR2: MDHEN, SYDVKM. The CDR3 is 14 residues long. Trimming cost V 7 bases and J 6 bases; bases outside gene matches: 9.

The gene calls are TRBV24-1 and TRBJ2-7, with a possible D match to TRBD1 (6 bases). The germline V gene encodes CDR1 KGHDR and CDR2 SFDVKD. With 1 base removed from V and 6 bases from J, the gap between germline ends came to 12 bases. The CDR3 is 14 residues long. DNA for the CDR3: TGTGCCACCAGTGATTTTTCAGGGGTGGGCGAGCAGTACTTC. This sequence encodes CATSDFSGVGEQYF.

This clone was counted once. This chain uses TRBV28 with TRBJ1-3, with D possibly being TRBD1 (6 bases). V dropped 5 bases and J dropped 10 bases, with 21 bases sitting between them. The CDR3 has 15 residues. The germline V gene has CDR1 MDHEN and CDR2 SYDVKM. This chain's CDR3 is CASSTPGHRLRTIYF. The CDR3 DNA follows: TGTGCCAGCAGTACCCCGGGACACCGTTTAAGGACCATATATTTT.

The V call is TRBV28, the J call TRBJ2-7; the D gene is possibly TRBD2 (6 bases). This CDR3 has 13 amino acids. Germline V lookup: CDR1 MDHEN, CDR2 SYDVKM. Trimming took off 5 bases at V and 5 bases at J, with 13 bases between the two ends. The CDR3 sequence is CASSEHSGDEQYF. As DNA, the CDR3 is TGTGCCAGCAGTGAGCATAGCGGCGACGAGCAGTACTTC.

The V gene is TRBV28, the J gene TRBJ1-6, with 7 bases matching TRBD1. Germline V gene data show CDR1 as MDHEN and CDR2 as SYDVKM. The CDR3 has 17 residues. After removal of 1 base from V and 4 bases from J, the junction contained 7 bases not matched to a gene. The CDR3 protein is CASSLYLSTGYNSPLHF. CDR3 DNA: TGTGCCAGCAGTTTATACCTGTCGACAGGGTATAATTCACCCCTCCACTTT.

The J gene is TRBJ2-1, the V gene TRBV5-1, with 8 bases matching TRBD1. Germline CDR1 SGHRS, CDR2 YFSETQ. V was clipped by 4 bases and J by 5 bases; unmatched bases: 5. The CDR3 runs 14 residues. This chain's CDR3 is CASSQDREDNEQFF. CDR3 sequence (DNA): TGCGCCAGCAGCCAGGACAGGGAAGACAATGAGCAGTTCTTC.

The genes are TRBV2 and TRBJ1-5; D is uncertain. The germline V gene encodes CDR1 SNHLY and CDR2 FYNNEI. The CDR3 is made up of 13 amino acids. Deletions cut 9 bases from V and 5 bases from J, with 14 bases between. The CDR3 is CASSRGGDQPQHF. In DNA form, the CDR3 reads TGTGCCAGTTCGCGAGGTGGAGATCAGCCCCAGCATTTT.

CDR3 sequence: CASSTRGIDTQYF. Here the CDR3 DNA reads TGTGCCAGCAGTACCAGAGGTATCGATACGCAGTATTTT. The chain couples TRBV28 to TRBJ2-3; D is unclear. Germline CDR1 MDHEN, CDR2 SYDVKM. Trimming stripped 5 bases from V and 6 bases from J, with 12 bases between. The CDR3 extends over 13 amino acids.

The chain employs TRBV7-2 and TRBJ2-7; the D gene is possibly TRBD1 (6 bases). The V gene lost 1 base and the J gene lost 6 bases, with 16 bases spanning the gap. Germline assignment: CDR1 SGHTA and CDR2 FQGNSA. This CDR3 region has 15 residues. The CDR3 spells CASSLGITGWAEQYF. CDR3 coding DNA: TGTGCCAGCAGCTTAGGTATAACAGGGTGGGCCGAGCAGTACTTC. The full variable domain, with the rest looked up from reference TRBV7-2 and TRBJ2-7, is GAGVSQSPSNKVTEKGKDVELRCDPISGHTALYWYRQSLGQGLEFLIYFQGNSAPDKSGLPSDRFSAERTGGSVSTLTIQRTQQEDSAVYLCASSLGITGWAEQYFGPGTRLTVT.

This clone was found once. For the CDR3, the DNA is TGTGCCGGGGATGGGGGGGCCGTGAACACTGAAGCTTTCTTT. Translation: CAGDGGAVNTEAFF. This chain uses TRBV11-2 with TRBJ1-1; D is perhaps TRBD1 (6 bases). There are 14 residues in the CDR3. The V end was cut by 11 bases, the J end by 0 bases, with 16 bases between. The germline gives CDR1 SGHAT, CDR2 FQNNGV.

This chain joins TRBV9 and TRBJ2-5; D perhaps matches TRBD2 (6 bases). Germline V lookup: CDR1 SGDLS, CDR2 YYNGEE. Trimming took off 0 bases at V and 3 bases at J, with 12 bases between the two ends. The CDR3 runs 15 residues. This CDR3 is CASSVVGTPEETQYF. CDR3 bases: TGTGCCAGCAGCGTAGTTGGGACTCCCGAAGAGACCCAGTACTTC.

The V gene is TRBV28, the J gene TRBJ1-1, with D perhaps matching TRBD1 (6 bases). Germline V gene data show CDR1 as MDHEN and CDR2 as SYDVKM. Trimming cost V 7 bases and J 9 bases, with 24 bases left between them. CDR3 length: 15 residues. In DNA form, the CDR3 reads TGTGCCAGCATCTCCCTTGGGAGTCGGGGGGGCCAAGCTTTCTTT. Translated, it gives CASISLGSRGGQAFF.

This chain uses TRBV10-1 with TRBJ2-5; tentative D call: TRBD2 (5 bases). Trimming took off 3 bases at V and 4 bases at J, with 12 bases between the two ends. Germline V CDR1 and CDR2: WNHNN, SYGVQD (reference sequence). The CDR3 is 14 residues long. The CDR3: CASSDGSSRETQYF. DNA of the CDR3: TGCGCCAGCAGTGACGGGTCTAGCAGAGAGACCCAGTACTTC.

The chain carries TRBV11-2 and TRBJ2-7; D not certain. Germline V lookup: CDR1 SGHAT, CDR2 FQNNGV. V shed 5 bases and J shed 1 base, with 6 bases lying between them. The CDR3 totals 12 residues. CDR3 loop: CASSPVSYEQYF. CDR3 DNA: TGTGCCAGCAGCCCGGTATCCTACGAGCAGTACTTC.

This clone is a singleton in its sample. This rearrangement joins TRBV2 to TRBJ1-1; D not certain. There are 13 residues in the CDR3. CDR1 is SNHLY and CDR2 is FYNNEI in the germline V gene. The V end was cut by 6 bases, the J end by 4 bases, with 12 bases between. CDR3 sequence reads: CASRRTEATEAFF. The CDR3 region has the DNA TGTGCCAGCAGACGGACTGAGGCCACTGAAGCTTTCTTT.

The gene calls are TRBV4-2 and TRBJ1-3; 7 nucleotides agree with TRBD1. Germline-derived CDR1 and CDR2 are LGHNA and YNFKEQ. V lost 3 bases, J lost 4 bases, and 6 bases stayed unmatched. The CDR3 is 15 residues long. The CDR3 loop is CASSQRQGTGNTIYF. DNA of the CDR3: TGTGCCAGCAGCCAGAGACAGGGAACCGGAAACACCATATATTTT.

The chain combines TRBV7-8 with TRBJ2-7; no clear D. The CDR3 loop spans 16 amino acids. CDR1 is SGHVS and CDR2 is FQNEAQ in the germline V gene. V was pared by 2 bases and J by 0 bases, with 14 bases between. CDR3 DNA: TGTGCCAGCAGCTTACGGATAAGCGCACCCTCCTACGAGCAGTACTTC. Translated: CASSLRISAPSYEQYF.

The CDR3 region has the DNA TGTGCCAGCTCGGGACTCGGCTCCTACAATGAGCAGTTCTTC. Translation gives CASSGLGSYNEQFF. J is TRBJ2-1 and V is TRBV18, with a weak D call TRBD2 (6 bases). The V end was cut by 6 bases, the J end by 0 bases, with 9 bases between. The germline gives CDR1 KGHSH, CDR2 LQKENI. The CDR3 consists of 14 residues.

The chain couples TRBV5-4 to TRBJ2-5; possible D gene TRBD1, 6 bases. In germline, CDR1 is SGHNT, CDR2 YYREEE (reference sequence). The ends were cut back, 4 bases at V and 5 bases at J, with 12 bases in the middle. The CDR3 length is 13 residues. As DNA, the CDR3 is TGTGCCAGCAGCCCCAGGGGAACGGAGACCCAGTACTTC. It translates to CASSPRGTETQYF. Variable domain in full (rest from reference TRBV5-4 and TRBJ2-5): ETGVTQSPTHLIKTRGQQVTLRCSSQSGHNTVSWYQQALGQGPQFIFQYYREEENGRGNFPPRFSGLQFPNYSSELNVNALELDDSALYLCASSPRGTETQYFGPGTRLLVL.